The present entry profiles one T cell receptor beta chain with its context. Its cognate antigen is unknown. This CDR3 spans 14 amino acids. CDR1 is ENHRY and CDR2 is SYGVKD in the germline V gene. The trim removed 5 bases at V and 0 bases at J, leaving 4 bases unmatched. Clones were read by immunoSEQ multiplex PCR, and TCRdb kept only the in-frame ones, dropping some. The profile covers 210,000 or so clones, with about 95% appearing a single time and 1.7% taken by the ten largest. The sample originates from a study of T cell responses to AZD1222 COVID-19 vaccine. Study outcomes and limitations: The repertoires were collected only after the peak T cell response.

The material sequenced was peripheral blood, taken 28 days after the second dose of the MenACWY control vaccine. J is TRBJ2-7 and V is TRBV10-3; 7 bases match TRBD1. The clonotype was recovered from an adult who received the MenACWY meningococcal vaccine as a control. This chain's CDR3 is CAISPGQLSYEQYF. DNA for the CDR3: TGTGCCATCAGTCCGGGACAGCTCTCCTACGAGCAGTACTTC.